This TCR beta chain was found in a study of T cells in Graves' hyperthyroidism and ophthalmopathy. About the research overall: Peripheral blood was collected at initial diagnosis, before any treatment. General observations from the study: The model identified upcoming ophthalmopathy a median approximately 6.4 months ahead of onset.

Trimming cost V 4 bases and J 5 bases; bases outside gene matches: 17. CDR1 and CDR2 (germline): MDHEN, SYDVKM. The CDR3 spans 18 residues. This clonotype was detected only a few times. The antigen is unknown. Stable Graves' hyperthyroidism denoted no ophthalmopathy progression over 18 months. Together with thyroid ultrasound, orbital computed tomography, serum thyroxine and TRAb, clinical symptoms were used for diagnoses. Amplification yielded TCR beta CDR3 regions, with RNA transcripts as the source. HTBI primers were used for first-round RT-PCR of the TCR CDR3. One entry per CDR3 protein results from TCRdb running MiXCR on the multiplex PCR reads. The profile shows fewer than 400,000 distinct CDR3 sequences, roughly 25% of them singletons.

The receptor was derived from a man aged 45 to 65 with Graves' hyperthyroidism. V usage is TRBV28 and J usage is TRBJ2-5, with 9 nucleotides matching TRBD1. Sequenced sample: blood. CDR3 in DNA: TGTGCCAGCAGTTGGGCGGGACAGGGTTATAATTTGGGGGAGACCCAGTACTTC. Translated, it gives CASSWAGQGYNLGETQYF.